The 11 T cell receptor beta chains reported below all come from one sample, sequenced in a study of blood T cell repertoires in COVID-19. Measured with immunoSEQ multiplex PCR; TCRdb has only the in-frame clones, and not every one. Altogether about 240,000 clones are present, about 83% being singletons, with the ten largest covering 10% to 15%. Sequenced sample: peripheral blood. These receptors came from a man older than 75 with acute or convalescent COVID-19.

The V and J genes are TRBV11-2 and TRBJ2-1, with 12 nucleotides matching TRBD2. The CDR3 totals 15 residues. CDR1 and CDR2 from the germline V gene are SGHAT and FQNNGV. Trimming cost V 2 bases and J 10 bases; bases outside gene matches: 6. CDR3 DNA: TGTGCCAGCAGCTTAAGACTAGCGGGAGTGGACGAGCAGTTCTTC. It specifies CASSLRLAGVDEQFF.

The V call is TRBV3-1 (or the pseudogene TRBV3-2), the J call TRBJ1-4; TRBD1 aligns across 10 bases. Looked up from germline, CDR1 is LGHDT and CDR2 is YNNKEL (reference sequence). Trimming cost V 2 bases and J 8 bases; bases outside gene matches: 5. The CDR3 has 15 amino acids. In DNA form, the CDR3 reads TGTGCCAGCAGCCAACCCGGGACAGGGGTCGAAAAACTGTTTTTT. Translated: CASSQPGTGVEKLFF.

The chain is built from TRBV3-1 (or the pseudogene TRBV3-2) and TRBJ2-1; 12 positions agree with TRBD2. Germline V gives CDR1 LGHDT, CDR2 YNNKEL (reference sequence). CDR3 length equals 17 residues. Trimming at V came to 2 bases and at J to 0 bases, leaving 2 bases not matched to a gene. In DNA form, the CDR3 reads TGTGCCAGCAGCCAAACTAGCGGGGGGAGCTCCTACAATGAGCAGTTCTTC. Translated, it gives CASSQTSGGSSYNEQFF.

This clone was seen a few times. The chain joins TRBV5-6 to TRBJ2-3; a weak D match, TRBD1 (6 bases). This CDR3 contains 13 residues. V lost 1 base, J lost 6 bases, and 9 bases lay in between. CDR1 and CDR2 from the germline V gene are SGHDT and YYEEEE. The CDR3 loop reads CASSLKGVDTQYF. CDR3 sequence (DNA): TGTGCCAGCAGCTTGAAGGGGGTGGATACGCAGTATTTT.

The CDR3 nucleotides are TGTGCCAGTAGTCGTCCCGGGACAGGGCCGAACACTGAAGCTTTCTTT. Protein product: CASSRPGTGPNTEAFF. The chain combines TRBV19 with TRBJ1-1; 9 nucleotides match TRBD1. The V gene's germline CDR1 is LNHDA and CDR2 SQIVND (reference sequence). V shed 5 bases, J shed 1 base, and the junction held 8 bases outside the gene matches. There are 16 residues in the CDR3. The full variable domain, with the rest looked up from reference TRBV19 and TRBJ1-1, is DGGITQSPKYLFRKEGQNVTLSCEQNLNHDAMYWYRQDPGQGLRLIYYSQIVNDFQKGDIAEGYSVSREKKESFPLTVTSAQKNPTAFYLCASSRPGTGPNTEAFFGQGTRLTVV.

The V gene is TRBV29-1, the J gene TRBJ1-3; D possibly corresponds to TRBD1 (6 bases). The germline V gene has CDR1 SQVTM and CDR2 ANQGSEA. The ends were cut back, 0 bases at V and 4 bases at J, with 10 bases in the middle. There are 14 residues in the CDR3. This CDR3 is CSVEDSRGGNTIYF. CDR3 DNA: TGCAGCGTTGAAGATTCCAGGGGCGGAAACACCATATATTTT.

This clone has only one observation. The CDR3 region is CASSTGGYGYTF. The CDR3 DNA follows: TGTGCCAGTAGCACAGGGGGCTATGGCTACACCTTC. The chain combines TRBV5-6 with TRBJ1-2; 8 bases line up with TRBD1. This CDR3 region has 12 residues. CDR1 and CDR2 from the germline V gene are SGHDT and YYEEEE. Unmatched junction bases numbered 4, after V lost 8 bases and J lost 4 bases.

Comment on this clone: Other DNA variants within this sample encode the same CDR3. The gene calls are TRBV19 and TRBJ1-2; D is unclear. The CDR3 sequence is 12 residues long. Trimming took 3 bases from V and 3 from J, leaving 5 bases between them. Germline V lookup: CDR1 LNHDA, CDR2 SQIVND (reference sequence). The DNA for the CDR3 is TGTGCCAGTAGTATCCAGGACTATGGCTACACCTTC. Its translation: CASSIQDYGYTF.

CDR3 sequence: CASSLGPGGGNTIYF. The CDR3, as DNA: TGTGCCAGCAGCTTAGGCCCGGGTGGCGGAAACACCATATATTTT. J is TRBJ1-3 and V is TRBV11-3; no clear D. V lost 1 base and J lost 4, with 11 bases in between. The CDR3 totals 15 residues. Germline assignment: CDR1 SGHNT and CDR2 YENEEA.

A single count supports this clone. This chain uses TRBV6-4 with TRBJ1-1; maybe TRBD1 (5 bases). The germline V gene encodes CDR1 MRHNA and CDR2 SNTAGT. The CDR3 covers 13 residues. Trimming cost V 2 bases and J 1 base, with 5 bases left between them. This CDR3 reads CASSDQGNTEAFF. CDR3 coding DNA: TGTGCCAGCAGTGACCAGGGGAACACTGAAGCTTTCTTT.

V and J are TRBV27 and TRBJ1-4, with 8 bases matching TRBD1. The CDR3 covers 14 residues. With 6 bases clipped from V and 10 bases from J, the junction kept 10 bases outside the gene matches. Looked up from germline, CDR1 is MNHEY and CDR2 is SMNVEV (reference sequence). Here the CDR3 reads CASREAAGGAKLFF. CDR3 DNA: TGTGCCAGCAGAGAGGCGGCAGGGGGCGCAAAACTGTTTTTT.